This entry lists 11 T cell receptor beta chains sequenced from one sample in a study of control samples from healthy donors and cancer patients. Method: immunoSEQ multiplex PCR; TCRdb's copy keeps in-frame clones and lacks some. The profile covers 200,000 or so clones, with around 93% appearing a single time and 1.5% to 2% taken by the ten largest. The sequencing sample was made of blood. The receptors were sampled from a man in his thirties or forties in good health.

The chain employs TRBV21-1 and TRBJ2-1; TRBD2 was called by the table and not checked on the DNA. TRBV21-1 is termed a pseudogene. The CDR3 sequence is 18 residues long. The CDR3 is CASTSKKGERGGTDEQFF. In nucleotides, the CDR3 is TGTGCCAGCACCAGCAAAAAGGGAGAGCGGGGGGGTACGGATGAGCAGTTCTTC.

V usage is TRBV2 and J usage is TRBJ1-2; TRBD1 is a possible D gene (6 bases). The germline V gene has CDR1 SNHLY and CDR2 FYNNEI. This CDR3 is built from 16 residues. The germline V and J ends were trimmed by 2 bases and 4 bases, with 17 bases remaining between them. The CDR3 is CASSERRTARGYGYTF. For the CDR3, the DNA is TGTGCCAGCAGTGAAAGGAGGACGGCCAGGGGCTATGGCTACACCTTC.

This rearrangement joins TRBV7-6 to TRBJ2-3, with a tentative D call TRBD2 (6 bases). CDR1 is SGHVS and CDR2 is FNYEAQ in the germline V gene. This CDR3 contains 15 residues. With 5 bases removed from V and 1 base from J, the gap between germline ends came to 13 bases. The DNA of the CDR3 is TGTGCCAGCAGCCCTTATGGAGGGGGCACAGATACGCAGTATTTT. Translating gives CASSPYGGGTDTQYF.

The J gene is TRBJ2-3, the V gene TRBV5-4; either TRBD1 or TRBD2 may supply D (6 bases each). The CDR3 runs to 16 residues. V was trimmed by 3 bases and J by 4 bases, leaving 18 bases between them. Germline assignment: CDR1 SGHNT and CDR2 YYREEE (reference sequence). CDR3 sequence: CASSSGGPGDPDTQYF. CDR3 DNA: TGTGCCAGCAGCTCTGGGGGGCCTGGGGACCCAGATACGCAGTATTTT.

This sequence joins TRBV5-1 and TRBJ1-6, with D unresolved. V shed 0 bases and J shed 0 bases, with 7 bases lying between them. This CDR3 comprises 16 residues. Per germline, CDR1 SGHRS and CDR2 YFSETQ. CDR3 DNA sequence: TGCGCCAGCAGCTTGGCCGGAAGCTCCTATAATTCACCCCTCCACTTT. Amino acids: CASSLAGSSYNSPLHF.

The chain is built from TRBV3-1 (or the pseudogene TRBV3-2) and TRBJ2-3; unclear D gene. Trimming shortened V by 1 base and J by 6 bases, and 14 bases separated the two germline ends. Germline loops: CDR1 LGHDT, CDR2 YNNKEL (reference sequence). CDR3 size: 15 residues. The DNA of the CDR3 is TGTGCCAGCAGCCAAGCAGTCCGGTTGGGGGATACGCAGTATTTT. Translated: CASSQAVRLGDTQYF.

The table lists this clone with a few counts. The chain joins TRBV4-1 to TRBJ1-5; no definite D call. With 0 bases removed from V and 0 bases from J, the gap between germline ends came to 9 bases. Germline V CDR1 and CDR2: MGHRA, YSYEKL. This CDR3 is 16 amino acids long. The chain's CDR3 is CASSQDGMVSNQPQHF. The CDR3 region has the DNA TGCGCCAGCAGCCAAGATGGGATGGTTAGCAATCAGCCCCAGCATTTT.

This clone was counted a single time. The rearrangement joins TRBV11-2 to TRBJ2-7, with 10 bases aligning to TRBD2. The CDR3 has 16 amino acids. V lost 1 base and J lost 2; bases outside the gene matches: 5. Germline V gene sequence: CDR1 SGHAT, CDR2 FQNNGV. CDR3: CASSLVSGGPPYEQYF. As DNA, the CDR3 is TGTGCCAGCAGCTTAGTTAGCGGGGGGCCCCCCTACGAGCAGTACTTC.

This chain joins TRBV5-1 and TRBJ2-1, with D maybe TRBD2 (7 bases). CDR1 is SGHRS and CDR2 is YFSETQ in the germline V gene. The CDR3 runs to 15 residues. V lost 1 base and J 4 bases, leaving 12 bases between the germline ends. CDR3 in DNA: TGCGCCAGCAGCTTGCGGCGGGGGCCGTACAATGAGCAGTTCTTC. Its protein product is CASSLRRGPYNEQFF.

About this clone: Other nucleotide sequences in the sample specify the same CDR3. The V call is TRBV10-3, the J call TRBJ1-2; D gene ambiguous. V was trimmed by 6 bases and J by 3 bases, leaving 8 bases between them. There are 12 residues in the CDR3. Germline lookup yields CDR1 ENHRY and CDR2 SYGVKD. In DNA form, the CDR3 reads TGTGCCATCAGCGAGGGAGACTATGGCTACACCTTC. Amino acid sequence: CAISEGDYGYTF.

This chain links TRBV4-2 with TRBJ1-1, with unresolved D. CDR1 is LGHNA and CDR2 is YNFKEQ in the germline V gene. Trimming took 0 bases from V and 1 from J, leaving 6 bases between them. This CDR3 region has 14 residues. The DNA of the CDR3 is TGTGCCAGCAGCCAAGAGGCGGAGAACACTGAAGCTTTCTTT. This encodes CASSQEAENTEAFF.